Presented here are 16 T cell receptor beta chains from one specimen sequenced in a study of blood T cell repertoires in COVID-19. The method was immunoSEQ multiplex PCR; TCRdb's version includes in-frame clones alone and lacks a portion of them. The data hold approximately 440,000 clones, with 70% to 90% observed a single time. Sample: peripheral blood. These receptors all come from a woman aged 45-60 years with COVID-19, enrolled during active disease.

This chain connects TRBV6-4 to TRBJ2-3, with 7 bases that match TRBD1. With V trimmed by 6 bases and J by 4 bases, 10 bases remained unmatched. Germline V CDR1 and CDR2: MRHNA, SNTAGT. CDR3 length equals 15 residues. The CDR3 nucleotides read TGTGCCAGCAGCGCAAAGGGGGCCGCGGCAGATACGCAGTATTTT. Translated, it gives CASSAKGAAADTQYF.

The V call is TRBV12-5, the J call TRBJ1-3; D is undetermined. CDR3 length: 14 residues. The V end was cut by 9 bases, the J end by 4 bases, with 16 bases between. Germline CDR1 reads LGHNT; CDR2 reads FRNRAP. As DNA, the CDR3 is TGTGCTAGCGGTGGGGAGAAGCACGGAAACACCATATATTTT. The encoded protein is CASGGEKHGNTIYF.

The rearrangement uses TRBV11-2 and TRBJ2-5; 12 nucleotides agree with TRBD1. V dropped 3 bases and J dropped 3; count of bases not matched to a gene: 5. The length of the CDR3 is 16 residues. Looked up from germline, CDR1 is SGHAT and CDR2 is FQNNGV. Here the CDR3 DNA reads TGTGCCAGCAGCTTGATGGGACAGGGGGCGGAAGAGACCCAGTACTTC. Translation: CASSLMGQGAEETQYF.

On this clone: The sample has other DNA sequences that encode this CDR3 too. V gene TRBV24-1 combines with J gene TRBJ1-3; maybe TRBD1 (6 bases). The CDR3 loop spans 15 amino acids. CDR1 and CDR2 (germline): KGHDR, SFDVKD. Trimming left V 3 bases short and J 1 base short, with 9 bases between. Written as DNA, the CDR3 is TGTGCCACCAGTGATGGCAGGGGTTCTGGAAACACCATATATTTT. As protein: CATSDGRGSGNTIYF.

Notes on this clone: Other DNA sequences of this sample code for an identical CDR3. The chain employs TRBV6-5 and TRBJ1-1; 9 bases agree with TRBD1. This CDR3 has 14 residues. Germline CDR1 reads MNHEY; CDR2 reads SVGAGI. The trim removed 6 bases at V and 2 bases at J, leaving 4 bases unmatched. The CDR3 DNA sequence: TGTGCCAGCAGAGGGGGACAGGGAAACACTGAAGCTTTCTTT. As protein: CASRGGQGNTEAFF.

CDR3 nucleotide sequence: TGCAGCGTCCGCGGGGGGACAGCAACTAATGAAAAACTGTTTTTT. This sequence encodes CSVRGGTATNEKLFF. J is TRBJ1-4 and V is TRBV29-1, with 7 bases matching TRBD1. Germline V gene sequence: CDR1 SQVTM, CDR2 ANQGSEA. The CDR3 is made up of 15 amino acids. The junction had 7 bases not matched to a gene; V was cut back by 6 bases and J by 0 bases.

This chain links TRBV28 with TRBJ1-5; 10 bases match TRBD1. The CDR3 is 16 amino acids. Germline V CDR1 and CDR2: MDHEN, SYDVKM. The V gene end was trimmed by 8 bases and the J gene end by 1 base; junction bases not matched to a gene: 8. CDR3 bases: TGTGCCAGCGGGGGACAGGGGCCTTTCAGCAATCAGCCCCAGCATTTT. Its translation: CASGGQGPFSNQPQHF.

The rearrangement joins TRBV11-3 to TRBJ2-1; 7 positions match TRBD2. Germline assignment: CDR1 SGHNT and CDR2 YENEEA. The CDR3 spans 12 residues. Trimming took 1 base from V and 9 from J; bases not matched to a gene: 0. This chain's CDR3 is CASSLGLAEQFF. CDR3 nucleotides: TGTGCCAGCAGCTTAGGACTAGCTGAGCAGTTCTTC.

The chain carries TRBV19 and TRBJ1-5; D is undetermined. The V gene lost 3 bases and the J gene lost 8 bases, with 11 bases spanning the gap. CDR1 and CDR2 from the germline V gene are LNHDA and SQIVND (reference sequence). The CDR3 is 13 amino acids. The DNA of the CDR3 is TGTGCCAGTAGTATGCGGTGGAGAGAGCCCCAGCATTTT. Translated: CASSMRWREPQHF.

This chain connects TRBV4-1 to TRBJ2-2, with D possibly TRBD2 on 6 matching bases. The V gene lost 1 base and the J gene lost 3 bases, with 12 bases spanning the gap. The CDR3 sequence is 16 residues long. CDR1 and CDR2 from the germline V gene are MGHRA and YSYEKL. The CDR3 nucleotides read TGCGCCAGCAGCCAAGCCCGGGGACTGTACACCGGGGAGCTGTTTTTT. It encodes CASSQARGLYTGELFF.

The J gene is TRBJ1-5, the V gene TRBV28; D is unclear. Germline loops: CDR1 MDHEN, CDR2 SYDVKM. This CDR3 is built from 18 residues. V lost 4 bases to trimming and J lost 2 bases, with 21 bases between them. DNA for the CDR3: TGTGCCAGCAGTTCTACCTCAGGCGGGAAGCAAGGCAATCAGCCCCAGCATTTT. Residues: CASSSTSGGKQGNQPQHF. Full variable domain (outside the CDR3, taken from reference TRBV28 and TRBJ1-5): DVKVTQSSRYLVKRTGEKVFLECVQDMDHENMFWYRQDPGLGLRLIYFSYDVKMKEKGDIPEGYSVSREKKERFSLILESASTNQTSMYLCASSSTSGGKQGNQPQHFGDGTRLSIL.

The chain employs TRBV4-1 and TRBJ1-4; 9 bases are shared with TRBD1. V shed 5 bases and J 4 bases; nucleotides not matched to a gene: 5. The CDR3 extends over 15 amino acids. Germline-derived CDR1 and CDR2 are MGHRA and YSYEKL. The DNA of the CDR3 is TGCGCCAGCAGCATACAGGGGGCAATTAATGAAAAACTGTTTTTT. Encoded protein: CASSIQGAINEKLFF.

This clone has more than one count but fewer than ten. The chain couples TRBV6-1 to TRBJ1-1; D is uncertain. V gave up 2 bases and J gave up 1 base, with 11 bases separating them. Germline CDR1 reads MNHNS; CDR2 reads SASEGT. This CDR3 has 15 amino acids. In DNA form, the CDR3 reads TGTGCCAGCAGTGAACACTATCTGGGGAACACTGAAGCTTTCTTT. Amino acid sequence: CASSEHYLGNTEAFF.

This clone was observed a handful of times. This chain connects TRBV4-2 to TRBJ2-7; D is unclear. CDR1 and CDR2 from the germline V gene are LGHNA and YNFKEQ. With 0 bases removed from V and 3 bases from J, the gap between germline ends came to 6 bases. This CDR3 comprises 13 residues. The CDR3 bases are TGTGCCAGCAGCCAAGATCAGGACTACGAGCAGTACTTC. It codes for CASSQDQDYEQYF.

The chain carries TRBV6-5 and TRBJ1-2; 7 bases are a match to TRBD1. Germline loops: CDR1 MNHEY, CDR2 SVGAGI. The CDR3 extends over 14 amino acids. The ends lost 7 bases at V and 8 bases at J; junction bases unmatched: 13. In DNA, the CDR3 is TGTGCCAGCACTCGGACAGGAGCTACGAAAGGCTACACCTTC. Translation gives CASTRTGATKGYTF.

The V gene is TRBV6-1, the J gene TRBJ1-2, with D maybe TRBD1 (6 bases). V was shortened by 0 bases and J by 7 bases, with 12 bases between the two germline ends. The CDR3 spans 14 residues. Germline V gene data show CDR1 as MNHNS and CDR2 as SASEGT. CDR3 amino acids: CASSEAAQGGGYTF. CDR3 DNA: TGTGCCAGCAGTGAAGCGGCACAGGGCGGTGGCTACACCTTC.